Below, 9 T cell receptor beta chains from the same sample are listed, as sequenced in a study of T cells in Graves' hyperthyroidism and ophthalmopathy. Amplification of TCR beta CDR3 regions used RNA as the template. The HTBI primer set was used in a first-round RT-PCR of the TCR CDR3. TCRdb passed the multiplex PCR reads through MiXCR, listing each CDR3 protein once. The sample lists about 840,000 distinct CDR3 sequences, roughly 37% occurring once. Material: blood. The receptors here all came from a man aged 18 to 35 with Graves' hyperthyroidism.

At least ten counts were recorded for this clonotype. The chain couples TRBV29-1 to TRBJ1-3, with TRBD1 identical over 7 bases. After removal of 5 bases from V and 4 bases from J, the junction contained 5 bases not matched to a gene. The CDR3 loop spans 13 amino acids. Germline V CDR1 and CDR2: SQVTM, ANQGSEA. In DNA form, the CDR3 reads TGCAGCGTTAACCCGACAGGGGGAAACACCATATATTTT. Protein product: CSVNPTGGNTIYF.

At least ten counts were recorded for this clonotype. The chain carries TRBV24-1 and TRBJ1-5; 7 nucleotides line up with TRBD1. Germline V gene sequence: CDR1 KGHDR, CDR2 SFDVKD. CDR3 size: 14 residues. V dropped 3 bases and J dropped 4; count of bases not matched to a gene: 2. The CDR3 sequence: CATSDPTGNQPQHF. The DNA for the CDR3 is TGTGCCACCAGTGATCCGACAGGGAATCAGCCCCAGCATTTT.

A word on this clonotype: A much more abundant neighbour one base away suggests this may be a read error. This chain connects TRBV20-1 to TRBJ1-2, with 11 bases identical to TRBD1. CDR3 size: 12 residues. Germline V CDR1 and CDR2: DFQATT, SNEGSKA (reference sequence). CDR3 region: CSAWTGGDGYSF. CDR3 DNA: TGCAGTGCGTGGACAGGGGGCGATGGCTACAGCTTC.

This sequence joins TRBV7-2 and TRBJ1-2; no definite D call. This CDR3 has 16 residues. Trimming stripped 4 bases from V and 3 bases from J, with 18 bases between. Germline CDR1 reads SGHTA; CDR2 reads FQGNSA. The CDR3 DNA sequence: TGTGCCAGCAGCTCTAACACCGGGGAGTGGGACTATGGCTACACCTTC. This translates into CASSSNTGEWDYGYTF.

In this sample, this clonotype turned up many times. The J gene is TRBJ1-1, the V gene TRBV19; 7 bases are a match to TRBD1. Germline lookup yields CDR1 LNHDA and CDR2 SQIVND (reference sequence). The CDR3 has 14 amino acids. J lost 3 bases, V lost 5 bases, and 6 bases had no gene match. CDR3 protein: CASSAGTDDTEAFF. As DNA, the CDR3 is TGTGCCAGTAGTGCGGGGACAGATGACACTGAAGCTTTCTTT.

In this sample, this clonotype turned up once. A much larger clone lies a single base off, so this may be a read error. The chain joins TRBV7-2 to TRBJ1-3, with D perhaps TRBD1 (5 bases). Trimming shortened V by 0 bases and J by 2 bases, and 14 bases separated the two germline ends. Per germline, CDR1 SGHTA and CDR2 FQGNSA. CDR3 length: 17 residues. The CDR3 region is CASSLALTGAAGNTIYF. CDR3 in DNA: TGTGCCAGCAGCTTAGCCCTCACCGGGGCGGCTGGAAACACCATATATTTT.

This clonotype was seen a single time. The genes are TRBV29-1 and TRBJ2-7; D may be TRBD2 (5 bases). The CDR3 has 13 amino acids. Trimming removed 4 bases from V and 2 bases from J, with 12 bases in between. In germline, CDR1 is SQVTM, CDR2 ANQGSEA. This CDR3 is CSVALSGPYEQYF. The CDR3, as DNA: TGCAGCGTTGCTTTAAGCGGTCCCTACGAGCAGTACTTC.

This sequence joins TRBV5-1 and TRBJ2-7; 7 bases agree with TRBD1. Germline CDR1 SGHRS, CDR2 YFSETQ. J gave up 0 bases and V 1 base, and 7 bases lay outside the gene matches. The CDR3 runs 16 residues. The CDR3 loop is CASSLSPGTVSYEQYF. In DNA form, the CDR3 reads TGCGCCAGCAGCTTGAGTCCCGGGACAGTCTCCTACGAGCAGTACTTC.

The CDR3 loop is CASSFHGANQPQHF. CDR3 in DNA: TGTGCCAGCAGCTTTCATGGGGCGAATCAGCCCCAGCATTTT. This rearrangement joins TRBV9 to TRBJ1-5; D perhaps matches TRBD1 (5 bases). Trimming shortened V by 4 bases and J by 4 bases, and 12 bases separated the two germline ends. CDR1 is SGDLS, CDR2 YYNGEE, per germline. The CDR3 has 14 amino acids.